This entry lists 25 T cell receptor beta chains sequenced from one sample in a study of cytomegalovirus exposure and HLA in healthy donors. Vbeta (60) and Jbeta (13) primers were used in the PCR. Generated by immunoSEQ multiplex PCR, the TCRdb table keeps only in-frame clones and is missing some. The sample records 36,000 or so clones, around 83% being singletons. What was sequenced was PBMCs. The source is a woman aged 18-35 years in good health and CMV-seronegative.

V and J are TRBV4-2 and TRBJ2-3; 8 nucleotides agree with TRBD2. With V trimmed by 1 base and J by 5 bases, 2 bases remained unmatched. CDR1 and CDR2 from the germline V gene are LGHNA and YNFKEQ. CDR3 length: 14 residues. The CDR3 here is CASSQVTSGDTQYF. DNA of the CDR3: TGTGCCAGCAGCCAAGTAACTAGCGGAGATACGCAGTATTTT.

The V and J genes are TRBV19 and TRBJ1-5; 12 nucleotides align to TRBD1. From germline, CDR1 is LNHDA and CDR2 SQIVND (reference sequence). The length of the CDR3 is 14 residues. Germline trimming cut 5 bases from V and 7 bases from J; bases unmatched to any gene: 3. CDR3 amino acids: CASSGTGGSQPQHF. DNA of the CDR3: TGTGCCAGTAGTGGGACAGGGGGCAGCCAGCCCCAGCATTTT. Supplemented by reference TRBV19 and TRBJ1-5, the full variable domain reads DGGITQSPKYLFRKEGQNVTLSCEQNLNHDAMYWYRQDPGQGLRLIYYSQIVNDFQKGDIAEGYSVSREKKESFPLTVTSAQKNPTAFYLCASSGTGGSQPQHFGDGTRLSIL.

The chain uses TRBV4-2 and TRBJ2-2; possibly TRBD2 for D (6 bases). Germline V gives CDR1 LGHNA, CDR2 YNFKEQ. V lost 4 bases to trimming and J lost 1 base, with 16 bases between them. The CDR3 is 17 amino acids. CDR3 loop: CASSPQKEGQNTGELFF. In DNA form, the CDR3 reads TGTGCCAGCAGCCCCCAGAAGGAGGGCCAGAACACCGGGGAGCTGTTTTTT.

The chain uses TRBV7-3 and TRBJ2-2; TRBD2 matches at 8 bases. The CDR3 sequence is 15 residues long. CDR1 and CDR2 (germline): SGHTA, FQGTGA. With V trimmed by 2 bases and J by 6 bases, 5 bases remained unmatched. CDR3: CASSLVRGGSGELFF. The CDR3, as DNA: TGTGCCAGCAGCTTAGTACGGGGGGGCTCCGGGGAGCTGTTTTTT.

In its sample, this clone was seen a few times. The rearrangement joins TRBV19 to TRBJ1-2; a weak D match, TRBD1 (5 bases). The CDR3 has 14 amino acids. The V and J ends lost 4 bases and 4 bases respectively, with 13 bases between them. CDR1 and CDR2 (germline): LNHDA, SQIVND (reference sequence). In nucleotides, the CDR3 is TGTGCCAGTAGTAGCCAGGGAAGTATCTATGGCTACACCTTC. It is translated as CASSSQGSIYGYTF. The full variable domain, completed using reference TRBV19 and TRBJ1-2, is DGGITQSPKYLFRKEGQNVTLSCEQNLNHDAMYWYRQDPGQGLRLIYYSQIVNDFQKGDIAEGYSVSREKKESFPLTVTSAQKNPTAFYLCASSSQGSIYGYTFGSGTRLTVV.

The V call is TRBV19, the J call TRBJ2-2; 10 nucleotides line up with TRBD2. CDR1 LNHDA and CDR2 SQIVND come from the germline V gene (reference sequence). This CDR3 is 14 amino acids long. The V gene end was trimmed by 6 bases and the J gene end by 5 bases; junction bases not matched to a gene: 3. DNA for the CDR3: TGTGCCAGTAGCCCAGCGGGAGGGACCGGGGAGCTGTTTTTT. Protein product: CASSPAGGTGELFF.

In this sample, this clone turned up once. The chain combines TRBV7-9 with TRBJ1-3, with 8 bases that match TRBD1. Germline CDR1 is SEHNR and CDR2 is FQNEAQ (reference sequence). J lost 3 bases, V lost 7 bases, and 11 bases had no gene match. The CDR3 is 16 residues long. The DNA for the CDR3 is TGTGCCAGCAACTTCCCAGGGGGCCCGAGTGGAAACACCATATATTTT. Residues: CASNFPGGPSGNTIYF.

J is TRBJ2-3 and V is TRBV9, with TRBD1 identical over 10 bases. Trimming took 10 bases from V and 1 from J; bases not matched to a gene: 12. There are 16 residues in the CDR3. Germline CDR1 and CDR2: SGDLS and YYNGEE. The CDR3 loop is CAELRDRGEGTDTQYF. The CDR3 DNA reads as TGTGCCGAATTACGGGACAGGGGTGAGGGCACAGATACGCAGTATTTT.

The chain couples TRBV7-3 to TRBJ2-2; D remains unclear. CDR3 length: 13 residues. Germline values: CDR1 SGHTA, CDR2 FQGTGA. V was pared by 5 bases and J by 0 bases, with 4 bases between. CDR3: CASSPSNTGELFF. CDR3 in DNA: TGTGCCAGCAGCCCATCGAACACCGGGGAGCTGTTTTTT.

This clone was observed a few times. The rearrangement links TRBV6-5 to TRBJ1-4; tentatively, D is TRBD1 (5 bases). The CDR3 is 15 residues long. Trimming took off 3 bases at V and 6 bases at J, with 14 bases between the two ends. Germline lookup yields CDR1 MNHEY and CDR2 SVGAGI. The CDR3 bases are TGTGCCAGCAGTTATTACGGGGGAGGGGATGAAAAACTGTTTTTT. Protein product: CASSYYGGGDEKLFF.

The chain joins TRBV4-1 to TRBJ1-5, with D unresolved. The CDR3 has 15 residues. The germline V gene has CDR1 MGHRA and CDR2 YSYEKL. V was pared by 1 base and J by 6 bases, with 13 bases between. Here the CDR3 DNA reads TGCGCCAGCAGCCAAGTTGGCGGGATCGCTCAGCCCCAGCATTTT. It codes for CASSQVGGIAQPQHF.

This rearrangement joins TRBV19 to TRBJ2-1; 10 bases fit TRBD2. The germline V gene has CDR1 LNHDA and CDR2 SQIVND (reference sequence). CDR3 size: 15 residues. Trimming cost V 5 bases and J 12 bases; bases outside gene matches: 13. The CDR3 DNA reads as TGTGCCAGTAGTCCCCTAACGGCTAGCGGGGGAGTGCAGTTCTTC. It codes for CASSPLTASGGVQFF.

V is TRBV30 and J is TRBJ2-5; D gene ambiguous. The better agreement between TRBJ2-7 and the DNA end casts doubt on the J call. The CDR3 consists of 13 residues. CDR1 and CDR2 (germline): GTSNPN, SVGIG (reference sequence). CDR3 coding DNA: TGTGCCTGGAGTGTCTCGTATGCCTACGAGCAGTACTTC. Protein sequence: CAWSVSYAYEQYF.

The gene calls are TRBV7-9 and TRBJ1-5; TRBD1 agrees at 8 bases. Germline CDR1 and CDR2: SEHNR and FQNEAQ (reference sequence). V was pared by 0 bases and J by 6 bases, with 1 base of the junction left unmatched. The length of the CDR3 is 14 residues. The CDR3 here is CASSLAGTGQPQHF. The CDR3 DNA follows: TGTGCCAGCAGCTTAGCAGGGACAGGTCAGCCCCAGCATTTT.

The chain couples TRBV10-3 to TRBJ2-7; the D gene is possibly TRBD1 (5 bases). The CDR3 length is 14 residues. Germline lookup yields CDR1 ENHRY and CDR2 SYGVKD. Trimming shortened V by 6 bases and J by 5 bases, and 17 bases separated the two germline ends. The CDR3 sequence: CAIRLDSPGNEQYF. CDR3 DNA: TGTGCCATCAGACTTGACAGCCCTGGGAACGAGCAGTACTTC.

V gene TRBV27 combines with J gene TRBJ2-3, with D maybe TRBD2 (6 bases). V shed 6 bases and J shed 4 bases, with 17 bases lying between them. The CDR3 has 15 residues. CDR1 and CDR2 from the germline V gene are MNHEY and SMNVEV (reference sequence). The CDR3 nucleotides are TGTGCCAGCAGATATCTGGAGGGAACCGCAGATACGCAGTATTTT. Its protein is CASRYLEGTADTQYF.

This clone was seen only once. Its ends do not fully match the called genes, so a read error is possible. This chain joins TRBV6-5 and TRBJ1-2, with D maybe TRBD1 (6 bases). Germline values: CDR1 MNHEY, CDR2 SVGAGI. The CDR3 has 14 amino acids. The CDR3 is CATLQKGTNYGYPF. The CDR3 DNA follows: TGTGCCACCCTTCAGAAGGGGACAAACTATGGCTACCCCTTC.

The DNA for the CDR3 is TGCGCCAGCAGCCAAGTTAGTAACTACGAGCAGTACTTC. This codes for CASSQVSNYEQYF. J is TRBJ2-7 and V is TRBV4-1; D gene unclear. The V gene's germline CDR1 is MGHRA and CDR2 YSYEKL. The V end was cut by 1 base, the J end by 3 bases, with 7 bases between. The CDR3 has 13 residues.

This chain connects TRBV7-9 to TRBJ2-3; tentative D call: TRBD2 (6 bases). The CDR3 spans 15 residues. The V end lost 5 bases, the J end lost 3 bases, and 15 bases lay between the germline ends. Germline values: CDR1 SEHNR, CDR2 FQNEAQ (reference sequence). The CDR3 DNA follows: TGTGCCAGCAGCCTCAAGAGCGGGCGGACAGATACGCAGTATTTT. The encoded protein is CASSLKSGRTDTQYF.

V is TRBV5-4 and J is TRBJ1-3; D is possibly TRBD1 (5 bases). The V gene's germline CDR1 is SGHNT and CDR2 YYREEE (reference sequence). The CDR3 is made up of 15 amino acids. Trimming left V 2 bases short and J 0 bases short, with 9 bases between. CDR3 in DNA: TGTGCCAGCAGCTTAGGGGCAGCCTCTGGAAACACCATATATTTT. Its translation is CASSLGAASGNTIYF.

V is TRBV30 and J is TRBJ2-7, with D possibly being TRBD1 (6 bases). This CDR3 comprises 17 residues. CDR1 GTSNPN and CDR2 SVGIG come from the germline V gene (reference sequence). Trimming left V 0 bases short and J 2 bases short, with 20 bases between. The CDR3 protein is CAWSVQGRRADPYEQYF. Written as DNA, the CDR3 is TGTGCCTGGAGTGTACAGGGTCGGCGAGCAGACCCCTACGAGCAGTACTTC.

CDR3 nucleotides: TGTGCCACCCGGGAGGCTTCAAACTATGGCTACACCTTC. This sequence encodes CATREASNYGYTF. The J gene is TRBJ1-2, the V gene TRBV19; D not certain. This CDR3 has 13 amino acids. The germline V gene has CDR1 LNHDA and CDR2 SQIVND (reference sequence). Trimming took 10 bases from V and 2 from J, leaving 14 bases between them.

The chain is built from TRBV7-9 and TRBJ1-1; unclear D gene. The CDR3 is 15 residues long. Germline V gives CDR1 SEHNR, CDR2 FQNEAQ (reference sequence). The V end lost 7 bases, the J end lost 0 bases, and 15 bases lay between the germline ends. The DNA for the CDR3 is TGTGCCAGCACCGACGGAGTGACTGTGAACACTGAAGCTTTCTTT. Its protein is CASTDGVTVNTEAFF.

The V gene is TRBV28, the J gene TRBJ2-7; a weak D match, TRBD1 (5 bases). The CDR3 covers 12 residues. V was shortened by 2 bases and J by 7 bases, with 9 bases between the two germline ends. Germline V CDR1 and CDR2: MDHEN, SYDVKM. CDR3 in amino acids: CASSLSREEQYF. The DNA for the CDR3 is TGTGCCAGCAGTTTAAGCAGGGAAGAGCAGTACTTC.

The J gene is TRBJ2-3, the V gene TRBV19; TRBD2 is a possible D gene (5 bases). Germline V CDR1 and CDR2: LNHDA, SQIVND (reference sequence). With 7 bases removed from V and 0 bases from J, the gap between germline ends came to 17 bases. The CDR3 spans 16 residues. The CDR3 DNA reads TGTGCCAGTACTCTTGGACTTCCAGTTAGCACAGATACGCAGTATTTT. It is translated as CASTLGLPVSTDTQYF.